A single sample gave rise to the 21 T cell receptor beta chains below, sequenced in a study of CD8 T cells in ankylosing spondylitis. TCRdb processed the 5' RACE reads anew with MiXCR; each CDR3 protein has one entry. The data show about 160,000 distinct CDR3 sequences, approximately 20% seen once. Sequenced input: blood, either unsorted or a sorted T cell fraction (not recorded which). The source is a male donor with ankylosing spondylitis or in good health (not recorded which).

This clonotype appeared many times. The chain links TRBV4-1 to TRBJ2-1; 7 bases fit TRBD2. This CDR3 comprises 18 residues. The V segment lost 0 bases and the J segment 3 bases; nucleotides outside the gene matches: 11. CDR1 is MGHRA and CDR2 is YSYEKL in the germline V gene. The CDR3 spells CASSQEGTTQRNYNEQFF. CDR3 nucleotides: TGCGCCAGCAGCCAAGAAGGGACTACCCAGCGGAACTACAATGAGCAGTTCTTC.

The sample holds many counts of this clonotype. The V gene is TRBV5-1, the J gene TRBJ2-7; D is ambiguous. Trimming removed 0 bases from V and 7 bases from J, with 14 bases in between. Per germline, CDR1 SGHRS and CDR2 YFSETQ. The CDR3 has 14 amino acids. The CDR3 DNA reads as TGCGCCAGCAGCTTGGTCACCCGAATCGGGGAGCAGTACTTC. Its protein product is CASSLVTRIGEQYF.

Only a few counts were recorded for this clonotype. The chain links TRBV29-1 to TRBJ2-1, with D tentatively TRBD1 (5 bases). Germline V lookup: CDR1 SQVTM, CDR2 ANQGSEA. The CDR3 runs 12 residues. V dropped 2 bases and J dropped 4 bases, with 6 bases sitting between them. The DNA for the CDR3 is TGCAGCGTTGAACAGGGATACAATGAGCAGTTCTTC. Its protein is CSVEQGYNEQFF.

The V call is TRBV7-7, the J call TRBJ2-2; 10 positions agree with TRBD2. Germline loops: CDR1 SSHAT, CDR2 FNYEAQ (reference sequence). The V gene end was trimmed by 1 base and the J gene end by 4 bases; junction bases not matched to a gene: 3. The CDR3 length is 16 residues. DNA of the CDR3: TGTGCCAGCAGCTTAGGCTCTAGCGGGAGCACCGGGGAGCTGTTTTTT. Protein sequence: CASSLGSSGSTGELFF.

Note on this clonotype: A junction end diverges from the germline sequence, so it may reflect a read error. The V gene is TRBV24-1, the J gene TRBJ2-1; 14 bases are a match to TRBD2. The CDR3 consists of 17 residues. The germline V gene encodes CDR1 KGHDR and CDR2 SFDVKD. The CDR3 DNA is TGTGCCACCAGTGATTCCCGACAGGGACTAGCGGGAGACGAGCATTTCTTC. This sequence encodes CATSDSRQGLAGDEHFF.

The rearrangement uses TRBV5-1 and TRBJ2-4; 7 bases agree with TRBD1. Germline V gives CDR1 SGHRS, CDR2 YFSETQ. V was clipped by 4 bases and J by 7 bases; unmatched bases: 8. The length of the CDR3 is 14 residues. The CDR3 reads CASSQQGSGNIQYF. For the CDR3, the DNA is TGCGCCAGCAGCCAACAGGGGTCAGGGAACATTCAGTACTTC.

The chain couples TRBV20-1 to TRBJ2-1; the match to TRBD2 covers 9 bases. V trimming: 0 bases; J trimming: 1 base; junction bases outside the gene matches: 10. The CDR3 extends over 18 amino acids. Germline CDR1 and CDR2: DFQATT and SNEGSKA (reference sequence). The CDR3 DNA sequence: TGCAGTGCTAGAGATGTCGGCGGGAGGGTCATGTCCTACAATGAGCAGTTCTTC. Encoded protein: CSARDVGGRVMSYNEQFF.

This clonotype was seen many times. The rearrangement links TRBV5-6 to TRBJ2-5; 11 bases fit TRBD2. Germline V gives CDR1 SGHDT, CDR2 YYEEEE. CDR3 length: 16 residues. V trimming: 3 bases; J trimming: 2 bases; junction bases outside the gene matches: 6. The CDR3 loop is CASSSGTSGAQETQYF. As DNA, the CDR3 is TGTGCCAGCAGCTCCGGGACTAGCGGAGCACAAGAGACCCAGTACTTC.

Ten or more counts support this clonotype. The chain links TRBV29-1 to TRBJ1-2; D might be TRBD1 (5 bases). The germline gives CDR1 SQVTM, CDR2 ANQGSEA. This CDR3 spans 13 amino acids. Trimming removed 4 bases at V and 7 bases at J, with 16 bases between. The CDR3 spells CSVVEQGRGGYTF. CDR3 nucleotide sequence: TGCAGCGTTGTAGAGCAGGGAAGAGGTGGCTACACCTTC.

This clonotype was detected ten times or more. This chain connects TRBV27 to TRBJ1-6; D is ambiguous. This CDR3 comprises 13 residues. V was clipped by 4 bases and J by 7 bases, with 8 bases between them. The germline V gene encodes CDR1 MNHEY and CDR2 SMNVEV (reference sequence). CDR3 region: CASSSFRNSPLHF. The CDR3 region has the DNA TGTGCCAGCAGTTCCTTCAGGAATTCACCCCTCCACTTT.

In its sample, this clonotype was seen many times. The chain employs TRBV12-3 or TRBV12-4 and TRBJ2-3, with 8 bases identical to TRBD2. J gave up 11 bases and V 3 bases, and 10 bases lay outside the gene matches. This CDR3 region has 14 residues. This CDR3 is CASSFRTSTSGQYF. The CDR3 DNA follows: TGTGCCAGCAGTTTCCGGACTAGCACGTCGGGGCAGTATTTT.

This clonotype was counted a few times. The V and J genes are TRBV6-5 and TRBJ2-7, with 8 bases matching TRBD2. The germline V gene has CDR1 MNHEY and CDR2 SVGAGI. V lost 2 bases and J lost 6; bases outside the gene matches: 18. This CDR3 contains 18 residues. The DNA for the CDR3 is TGTGCCAGCAGTTACCTTGTCCGGCCGGGACTAGAATCGGCCGAGCAGTACTTC. This translates into CASSYLVRPGLESAEQYF.

This clonotype was found many times. The CDR3 sequence: CASSVVGSTDTQYF. The CDR3 DNA reads TGTGCCAGCAGCGTAGTGGGCAGCACAGATACGCAGTATTTT. The chain uses TRBV9 and TRBJ2-3; D gene ambiguous. The CDR3 spans 14 residues. The ends were cut back, 0 bases at V and 0 bases at J, with 5 bases in the middle. Looked up from germline, CDR1 is SGDLS and CDR2 is YYNGEE.

The V and J genes are TRBV24-1 and TRBJ2-4; D may be TRBD1 or TRBD2 (5 bases each). Trimming stripped 3 bases from V and 1 base from J, with 9 bases between. Germline V CDR1 and CDR2: KGHDR, SFDVKD. The CDR3 covers 15 residues. The CDR3 protein is CATSDPGTAKNIQYF. CDR3 nucleotides: TGTGCCACCAGTGATCCCGGGACGGCCAAAAACATTCAGTACTTC.

This clonotype was seen many times. The rearrangement uses TRBV5-1 and TRBJ2-5, with D perhaps TRBD2 (6 bases). The germline V and J ends were trimmed by 0 bases and 1 base, with 7 bases remaining between them. This CDR3 has 14 amino acids. CDR1 is SGHRS and CDR2 is YFSETQ in the germline V gene. CDR3 DNA sequence: TGCGCCAGCAGCTTGGGGGGGGTCCAAGAGACCCAGTACTTC. Its protein is CASSLGGVQETQYF.

This clonotype was counted between two and nine times. V is TRBV5-5 and J is TRBJ2-5, with D perhaps TRBD2 (5 bases). The CDR3 sequence is 18 residues long. The V and J ends lost 0 bases and 3 bases respectively, with 21 bases between them. Per the germline V gene, CDR1 is SGHKS and CDR2 is YYEKEE (reference sequence). For the CDR3, the DNA is TGTGCCAGCAGCTTGGAATGGCGGGCTGAGGGTTTCGAAGAGACCCAGTACTTC. Translation: CASSLEWRAEGFEETQYF.

This clonotype was recorded a few times. The chain recombines TRBV29-1 with TRBJ2-1; 7 positions agree with TRBD2. Unmatched junction bases numbered 13, after V lost 5 bases and J lost 6 bases. The CDR3 consists of 15 residues. From germline, CDR1 is SQVTM and CDR2 ANQGSEA. Here the CDR3 DNA reads TGCAGCGTTATGGTCGGGTCTAGCGGAGTCAATGAGCAGTTCTTC. It translates to CSVMVGSSGVNEQFF.

Regarding this clonotype: Given a much more abundant clone one base away, this may be a read error. Because it lacks the conserved phenylalanine or tryptophan at the end, this CDR3 is likely a read error. This sequence joins TRBV5-6 and TRBJ2-5; 9 positions agree with TRBD2. The CDR3 contains 15 residues. Germline V gene data show CDR1 as SGHDT and CDR2 as YYEEEE. V lost 1 base and J lost 0; bases outside the gene matches: 1. DNA of the CDR3: TGTGCCAGCAGCTTGACTAGCGGGTACCAAGAGACCCAGTACTCC. Translated, it gives CASSLTSGYQETQYS.

This clonotype was observed at least ten times. The chain is built from TRBV5-1 and TRBJ2-2, with 9 bases identical to TRBD1. Trimming took 4 bases from V and 1 from J; bases not matched to a gene: 2. Looked up from germline, CDR1 is SGHRS and CDR2 is YFSETQ. This CDR3 is built from 15 residues. The DNA of the CDR3 is TGCGCCAGCAGCGGACAGGGGTGGAACACCGGGGAGCTGTTTTTT. Protein sequence: CASSGQGWNTGELFF.

The sample holds many counts of this clonotype. This chain uses TRBV12-3 or TRBV12-4 with TRBJ2-5; D might be TRBD1 (6 bases). V shed 7 bases and J shed 7 bases, with 16 bases lying between them. This CDR3 has 13 amino acids. CDR3 nucleotides: TGTGCCAGCACTTTCGGGACAATCGGGACCCAGTACTTC. Protein product: CASTFGTIGTQYF.

This clonotype was counted at least ten times. The rearrangement links TRBV27 to TRBJ1-2, with D maybe TRBD1 (6 bases). This CDR3 contains 14 residues. From germline, CDR1 is MNHEY and CDR2 SMNVEV (reference sequence). V lost 6 bases and J lost 2, with 13 bases in between. The CDR3 region has the DNA TGTGCCAGCAGCCGTACAGGGACCAACTATGGCTACACCTTC. Its translation: CASSRTGTNYGYTF.